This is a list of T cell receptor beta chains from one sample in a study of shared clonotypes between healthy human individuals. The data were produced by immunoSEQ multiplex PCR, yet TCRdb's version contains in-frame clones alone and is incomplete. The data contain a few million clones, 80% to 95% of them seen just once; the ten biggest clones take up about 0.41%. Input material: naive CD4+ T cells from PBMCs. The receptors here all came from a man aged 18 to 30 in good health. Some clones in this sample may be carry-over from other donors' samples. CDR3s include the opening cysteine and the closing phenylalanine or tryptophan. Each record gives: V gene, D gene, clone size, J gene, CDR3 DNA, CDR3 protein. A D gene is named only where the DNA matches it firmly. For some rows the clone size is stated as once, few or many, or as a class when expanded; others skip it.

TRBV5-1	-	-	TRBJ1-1	TGCGCCAGCACCATAGGGACACTGAACACTGAAGCTTTCTTT	CASTIGTLNTEAFF
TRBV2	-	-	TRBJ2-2	TGTGCCAGCAGTGACAGGGCGAACACCGGGGAGCTGTTTTTT	CASSDRANTGELFF
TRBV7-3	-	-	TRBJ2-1	TGTGCCAGCAGCACGGGACTCGTGTTATCTGAGCAGTTCTTC	CASSTGLVLSEQFF
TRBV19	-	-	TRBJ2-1	TGTGCCAGTAGTTCGTATGAGCGGGCCACCTACAATGAGCAGTTCTTC	CASSSYERATYNEQFF
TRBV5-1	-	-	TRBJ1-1	TGCGCCAGCAGCTTGGAGATCGGGGGGCTGACCACTGAAGCTTTCTTT	CASSLEIGGLTTEAFF
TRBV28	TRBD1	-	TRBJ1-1	TGTGCCAGCACCTACAAACCAGGGGGTTACACTGAAGCTTTCTTT	CASTYKPGGYTEAFF
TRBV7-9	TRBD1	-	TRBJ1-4	TGTGCCAGCAGCCCCGGACAGGGAAGAAATGAAAAACTGTTTTTT	CASSPGQGRNEKLFF
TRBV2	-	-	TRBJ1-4	TGTGCCAGCAGCTACGAGCCGGGGGAGTGGGAAAAACTGTTTTTT	CASSYEPGEWEKLFF
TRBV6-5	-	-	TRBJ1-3	TGTGCCAGCATGCGAGGGGCCAGCTCTGGAAACACCATATATTTT	CASMRGASSGNTIYF
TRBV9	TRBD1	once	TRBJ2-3	TGTGCCAGCAGCCCCGACAGGGTGGCGCCAGATACGCAGTATTTT	CASSPDRVAPDTQYF
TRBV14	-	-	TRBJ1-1	TGTGCCAGCAGCCAAGCCGGGGGCTCTGCTGAAGCTTTCTTT	CASSQAGGSAEAFF
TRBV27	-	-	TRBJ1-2	TGTGCCAGCAGTTTATTAGCCCAGGGCCCATATGGCTACACCTTC	CASSLLAQGPYGYTF
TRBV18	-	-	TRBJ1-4	TGTGCCAGCTCACCACAGGGAGGCACTAATGAAAAACTGTTTTTT	CASSPQGGTNEKLFF
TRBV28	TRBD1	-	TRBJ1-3	TGTGCCAGCAACGTACAGGGGGGCTCTGGAAACACCATATATTTT	CASNVQGGSGNTIYF
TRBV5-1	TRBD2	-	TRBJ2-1	TGCGCCAGCAGCTTAGTACCGGGACTAGCGGCCAACAATGAGCAGTTCTTC	CASSLVPGLAANNEQFF
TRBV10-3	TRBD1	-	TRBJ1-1	TGTGCCATCAGCCGACAGGGAGGGACGGACACTGAAGCTTTCTTT	CAISRQGGTDTEAFF
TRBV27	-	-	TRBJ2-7	TGTGCCAGCAGTTCATCCCCCTACGAGCAGTACTTC	CASSSSPYEQYF
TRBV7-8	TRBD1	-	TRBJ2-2	TGTGCCAGCAGCACTCGGGACAGGGTCAACACCGGGGAGCTGTTTTTT	CASSTRDRVNTGELFF
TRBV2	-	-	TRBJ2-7	TGTGCCAGCACACTGGGTTCCAACCACCTATGGGCCTACGAGCAGTACTTC	CASTLGSNHLWAYEQYF
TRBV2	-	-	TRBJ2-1	TGTGCCAGCAGTGCGGGGTCCTACAATGAGCAGTTCTTC	CASSAGSYNEQFF
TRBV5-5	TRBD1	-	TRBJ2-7	TGTGCCAGCAGCTGGGGACAGGGGGCGGGCGAGCAGTACTTC	CASSWGQGAGEQYF
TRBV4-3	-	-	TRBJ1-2	TGCGCCAGCAGCCAAGATATAAGGGGTGGCAACTATGGCTACACCTTC	CASSQDIRGGNYGYTF
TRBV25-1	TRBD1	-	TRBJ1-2	TGTGCCAGCCGCGGCCAGGGACAGAGTGGCTACACCTTC	CASRGQGQSGYTF
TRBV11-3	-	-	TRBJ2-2	TGTGCCAGCAGTAATAGAGTATCCGGGGAGCTGTTTTTT	CASSNRVSGELFF
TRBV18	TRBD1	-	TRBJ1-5	TGTGCCAGCTCCACCGACAGGGAAGTTAGCAATCAGCCCCAGCATTTT	CASSTDREVSNQPQHF
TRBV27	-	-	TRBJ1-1	TGTGCCAGCGCCTACGCGGGGGGAGTTACTGAAGCTTTCTTT	CASAYAGGVTEAFF
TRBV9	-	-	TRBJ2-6	TGTGCCAGCAGCCCGGCCGGGTCTGGGGCCAACGTCCTGACTTTC	CASSPAGSGANVLTF
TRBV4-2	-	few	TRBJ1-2	TGTGCCAGCAGCCAAGGTGACTATGGCTACACCTTC	CASSQGDYGYTF
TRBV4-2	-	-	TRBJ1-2	TGTGCCAGCAGCCAAGTTCAGTGGGACTCTACGGTGTATTATGGCTACACCTTC	CASSQVQWDSTVYYGYTF
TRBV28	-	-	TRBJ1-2	TGTGCCAGCAGTTTATTTTATGGTGGCTACACCTTC	CASSLFYGGYTF
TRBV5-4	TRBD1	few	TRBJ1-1	TGTGCCAGCAAGGAACAGGGGGGGAACACTGAAGCTTTCTTT	CASKEQGGNTEAFF
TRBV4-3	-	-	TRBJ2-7	TGCGCCAGCAGCCAAGATATCAGAGAGACTAGGAGCTACGAGCAGTACTTC	CASSQDIRETRSYEQYF
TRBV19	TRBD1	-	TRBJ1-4	TGTGCCAGTCAAAAACAGGGGGCGTACGCTGAAAAACTGTTTTTT	CASQKQGAYAEKLFF
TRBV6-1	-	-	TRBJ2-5	TGTGCCAGTCATAGCGGTGGGGGCGGAGAGGAGACCCAGTACTTC	CASHSGGGGEETQYF
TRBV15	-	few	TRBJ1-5	TGTGCCACTGGAGGGTTCAGTCAGCCCCAGCATTTT	CATGGFSQPQHF
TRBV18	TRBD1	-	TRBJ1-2	TGTGCCAGCTCACCTTTAAGGACAGGGGATCTTAACTATGGCTACACCTTC	CASSPLRTGDLNYGYTF
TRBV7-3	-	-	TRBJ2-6	TGTGCCAGCAGCCCCCGAACTGGGGCCAACGTCCTGACTTTC	CASSPRTGANVLTF
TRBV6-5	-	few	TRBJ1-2	TGTGCCAGCAGTTACTCGGACGCCTCCTACTATGGCTACACCTTC	CASSYSDASYYGYTF
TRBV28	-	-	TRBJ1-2	TGTGCCAGCAGTTTGGGTAGGAGGGCTAACTATGGCTACACCTTC	CASSLGRRANYGYTF
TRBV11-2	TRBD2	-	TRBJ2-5	TGTGCCAGCAGCTCGGGACTAGGGCGAACCCAGTACTTC	CASSSGLGRTQYF
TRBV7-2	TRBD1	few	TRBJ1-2	TGTGCCAGCAGCTTTAGACAGGGGGATGGCTACACCTTC	CASSFRQGDGYTF
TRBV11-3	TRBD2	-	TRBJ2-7	TGTGCCAGCAGTTTAAAGGGACTAGATAAAGAGCAGTACTTC	CASSLKGLDKEQYF